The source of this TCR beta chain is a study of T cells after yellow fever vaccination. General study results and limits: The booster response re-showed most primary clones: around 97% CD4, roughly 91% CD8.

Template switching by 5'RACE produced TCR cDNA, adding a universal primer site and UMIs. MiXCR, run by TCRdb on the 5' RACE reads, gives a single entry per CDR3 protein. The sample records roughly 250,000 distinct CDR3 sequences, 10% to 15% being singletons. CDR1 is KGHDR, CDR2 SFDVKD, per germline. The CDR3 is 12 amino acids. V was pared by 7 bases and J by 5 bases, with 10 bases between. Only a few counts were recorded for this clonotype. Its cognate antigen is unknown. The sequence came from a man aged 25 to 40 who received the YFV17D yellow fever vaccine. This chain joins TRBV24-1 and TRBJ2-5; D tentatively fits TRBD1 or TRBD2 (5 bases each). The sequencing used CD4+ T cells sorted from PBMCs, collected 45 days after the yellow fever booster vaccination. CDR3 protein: CATRGELETQYF. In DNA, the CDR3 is TGTGCCACCAGAGGGGAGTTGGAGACCCAGTACTTC.